A single sample is the source of the 7 T cell receptor beta chains below, sequenced in a study of T cells after somatic rescue of genetic block. Only in-frame clones appear in the TCRdb table, and some are missing; sequencing was by immunoSEQ multiplex PCR. The data contain about 72,000 clones, roughly 93% of them singletons. Material for sequencing was peripheral blood mononuclear cells (PBMCs). The receptors come from a man aged 25 to 40.

The J gene is TRBJ1-2, the V gene TRBV9; 7 nucleotides agree with TRBD1. In germline, CDR1 is SGDLS, CDR2 YYNGEE. The CDR3 length is 14 residues. V lost 0 bases and J lost 5; bases outside the gene matches: 4. CDR3 nucleotide sequence: TGTGCCAGCAGCGTAGAGCCAGGGGGGTATGGCTACACCTTC. Its protein product is CASSVEPGGYGYTF.

The chain combines TRBV15 with TRBJ2-3, with D perhaps assigned TRBD1 or TRBD2 (5 bases each). CDR3 length: 15 amino acids. V lost 3 bases to trimming and J lost 2 bases, with 12 bases between them. Germline CDR1 LNHNV, CDR2 YYDKDF (reference sequence). CDR3 loop: CATSSRDPSTDTQYF. DNA for the CDR3: TGTGCCACCAGCAGCAGGGACCCCTCCACAGATACGCAGTATTTT.

V gene TRBV7-5 combines with J gene TRBJ2-3; the table's D gene call, TRBD1, was not cross checked with the DNA. TRBV7-5 is a pseudogene locus. The CDR3 covers 15 residues. The CDR3 loop is CARSPTGGLTDTQYF. CDR3 DNA: TGTGCCAGAAGCCCAACAGGGGGGCTCACAGATACGCAGTATTTT.

The rearrangement joins TRBV19 to TRBJ1-5; 10 bases are shared with TRBD1. From germline, CDR1 is LNHDA and CDR2 SQIVND (reference sequence). The CDR3 runs to 17 residues. Unmatched junction bases numbered 6, after V lost 4 bases and J lost 0 bases. CDR3 amino acids: CASSRGTGAYSNQPQHF. For the CDR3, the DNA is TGTGCCAGTAGTAGGGGGACAGGGGCGTATAGCAATCAGCCCCAGCATTTT.

The chain recombines TRBV5-6 with TRBJ2-7; a possible D gene is TRBD1 (6 bases). Trimming removed 3 bases at V and 2 bases at J, with 12 bases between. Germline V gene sequence: CDR1 SGHDT, CDR2 YYEEEE. CDR3 length equals 14 residues. CDR3 sequence: CASSYDRSPYEQYF. In nucleotides, the CDR3 is TGTGCCAGCAGCTACGACAGGTCACCCTACGAGCAGTACTTC.

This clone was observed a handful of times. The chain uses TRBV5-8 and TRBJ2-3; no firm D call. V lost 5 bases, J lost 2 bases, and 9 bases lay in between. Germline V gene sequence: CDR1 SGHTS, CDR2 YDEGEE. The length of the CDR3 is 13 residues. The CDR3 sequence: CASRTEDTDTQYF. CDR3 DNA: TGTGCCAGCAGAACAGAGGACACAGATACGCAGTATTTT.

The chain combines TRBV28 with TRBJ2-7, with D maybe TRBD2 (6 bases). Deletions cut 7 bases from V and 0 bases from J, with 16 bases between. This CDR3 has 15 amino acids. CDR1 and CDR2 (germline): MDHEN, SYDVKM. CDR3 in DNA: TGTGCCAGCACCTTCGGGACTCCCAGCTCCTACGAGCAGTACTTC. Amino acids: CASTFGTPSSYEQYF.